This T cell receptor beta chain stems from a study of T-cell memory formation after mild COVID-19. The study's findings and limits: Some clones that responded were present in memory (sampled pre-infection), which suggests cross-reactive memory joined. CD4+ clones that contracted lay mainly in CM and EM; CD8+ ones lay in EMRA.

Each CDR3 protein gets one entry after TCRdb re-called the 5' RACE reads with MiXCR. The profile shows 400,000 to 500,000 distinct CDR3 sequences, 20% of them singletons. With respect to this clonotype: The antigen is undetermined.

With 6 bases removed from V and 5 bases from J, the gap between germline ends came to 20 bases. Looked up from germline, CDR1 is MNHEY and CDR2 is SVGEGT. There are 16 residues in the CDR3. J is TRBJ2-1 and V is TRBV6-2 or TRBV6-3; D gene uncertain. The receptor's source is an adult woman who had mild COVID-19 (a few samples of this study predate the infection). Cell type and time point are not known. The specimen was PBMCs or a T cell subset sorted from them (not recorded which). The chain's CDR3 is CASRPLIAPTNNEQFF. CDR3 bases: TGTGCCAGCAGGCCTCTGATCGCCCCCACGAACAATGAGCAGTTCTTC.